The entry that follows covers one TCR beta chain sequence. Its antigen target is currently unknown. The input lacks base qualities; no much larger clone sits a single base away. This CDR3 is also generated by other DNA sequences in the sample. The sample's time point label, decoded: pre-treatment sample, taken before nivolumab and TIL therapy. Excised metastases, mostly pleural nodules or supraclavicular lymph nodes, were used as baseline tumor samples and were taken from the same resection from which TIL were grown. Tumors were harvested prior to any PD-1/PD-L1 blockade, after which nivolumab was administered to patients, and lymphodepletion, expanded TIL infusion and IL-2 were given to patients who progressed. Adults with stage 4 NSCLC were enrolled from October 2017 to early 2020 in a dual-center phase I trial. Samples came from a single-arm, open-label phase I trial of tumor-infiltrating lymphocyte therapy with nivolumab in advanced non-small cell lung cancer. Portions of each resected tumor were snap-frozen in liquid nitrogen and were stored at -80 degrees C. Using laser-capture macrodissection, tumor regions of interest were selected on H&E sections, then pulverized into roughly 14 mg aliquots and extracted using Qiagen Allprep kits.

The data derive from a study of TIL therapy for anti-PD-1-resistant metastatic lung cancer (TCRdb year 2021). Context from the whole study: Enrolled patients had a median age of roughly 54 years (range about 38-85) and a median tumor PD-L1 proportion score of around 6%. Tumor and peripheral blood T cell receptor beta sequencing was used to track clonotypes across tumor, expanded TIL product and serial blood samples. A median non-synonymous tumor mutation burden of under 1.9 mutations per megabase was determined across the cohort by whole-exome sequencing. Most of the cohort had lung adenocarcinoma, several tumors were EGFR-mutant and two were ALK-rearranged, and half of the patients were current or former smokers. What the study reported, not specific to this receptor: Higher clonality and lower diversity were observed in expanded TIL cultures than in baseline intratumoral T cells (median clonality roughly 6% vs 31%, p < 0.0001). Because the cohort was highly selected, with more treatment-naive, never-smoker and oncogene-addicted patients than is typical, generalizability is limited. TIL culture showed high clonal turnover, with many enriched product clones undetected in the baseline tumor, suggesting clonal contraction rather than faithful expansion. The study protocol defined all tumor marker inferences as exploratory.

The immunoSEQ v3 hsTCRB kit was used to amplify TCR beta CDR3 regions from genomic DNA through bias-controlled multiplex PCR. The TCR libraries were sequenced on an Illumina NextSeq 500 to about 2 million read pairs for survey level or about 5-6.5 million read pairs for deep level. In the paper's pipeline: The immunoSEQ Analyzer software assigned V, D and J genes, filtered out non-productive sequences, and reported clonality. Repertoires of infused TIL and blood were compared using productive Simpson clonality and the Morisita overlap index of productive TRB rearrangements. TCRdb took this table from immuneACCESS and kept in-frame rearrangements with V and J called. Such tables lack part of the clones; where checked against another copy, unresolved V genes explain under half of the gap, and the rest is unexplained. V and J calls and clone size are as listed in that table; D and trimming were resolved from the DNA. This sample lists some 11,000 clones; 50% to 75% were detected once. The ten largest account for nearly 7.5% of the sample.

Sequencing used tumor tissue, obtained at baseline. The clonotype originates from a person between 30 and 79 years old with non-small cell lung cancer.

This receptor carries the CDR3 CASSRREEKLFF. The nucleotides are TGTGCCAGCAGCCGCCGAGAGGAAAAACTGTTTTTT. The chain couples TRBV7-9 to TRBJ1-4, with no D gene named confidently. The CDR3 measures 12 amino acids from cysteine to phenylalanine. Only CDR3 DNA remains: 36 bases, in frame from the first base. CDR1 and CDR2 (SEHNR, FQNEAQ) derive from the germline V gene (reference sequence). Trimming at the junction amounts to 5 bases on V and 8 bases on J, and the germline ends lie 9 bases apart.